The entry that follows covers one T cell receptor (beta chain) sequence. The J segment lost 6 bases and the V segment lost 3 bases, leaving 9 bases of the junction unmatched. CDR1 is SQVTM and CDR2 is ANQGSEA in the germline V gene. The CDR3 covers 14 residues. This table comes from immunoSEQ multiplex PCR, and its TCRdb copy is limited to in-frame clones, with some not included. The sample shows roughly 42,000 clones, roughly nine tenths of them seen only once. The source of the sample is a study of blood T cell repertoires in COVID-19. Study as a whole: Samples taken during acute and convalescent COVID-19 were collected in the United States, Italy and Spain. PBMCs, B-cell-depleted T cells, or T cells provided the cDNA or gDNA that made up the material.

The sequenced sample was peripheral blood. The V gene is TRBV29-1, the J gene TRBJ1-1; 8 nucleotides align to TRBD1. This clonotype was sampled from a man aged 30-40 years with active or convalescent COVID-19. This CDR3 reads CSVDPSGGSAEAFF. CDR3 DNA: TGCAGCGTTGACCCCTCAGGGGGCAGTGCTGAAGCTTTCTTT.